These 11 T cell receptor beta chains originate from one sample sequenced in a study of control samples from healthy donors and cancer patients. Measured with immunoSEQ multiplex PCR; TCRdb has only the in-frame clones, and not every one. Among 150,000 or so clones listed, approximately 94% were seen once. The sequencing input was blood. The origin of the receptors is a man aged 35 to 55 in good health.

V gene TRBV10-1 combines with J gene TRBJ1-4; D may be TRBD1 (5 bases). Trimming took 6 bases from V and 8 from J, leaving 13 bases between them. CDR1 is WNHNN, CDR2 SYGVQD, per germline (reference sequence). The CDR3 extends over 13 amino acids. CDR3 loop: CASSRDSGEKLFF. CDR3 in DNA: TGCGCCAGCAGCCGGGACTCCGGAGAAAAACTGTTTTTT.

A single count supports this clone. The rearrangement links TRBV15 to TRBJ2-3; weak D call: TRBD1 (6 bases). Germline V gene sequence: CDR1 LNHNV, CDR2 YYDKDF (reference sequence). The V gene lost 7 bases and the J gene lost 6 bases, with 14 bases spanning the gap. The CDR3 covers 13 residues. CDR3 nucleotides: TGTGCCACCAAACAGGGTGGGGACGATACGCAGTATTTT. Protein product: CATKQGGDDTQYF. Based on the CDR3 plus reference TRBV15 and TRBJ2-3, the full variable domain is DAMVIQNPRYQVTQFGKPVTLSCSQTLNHNVMYWYQQKSSQAPKLLFHYYDKDFNNEADTPDNFQSRRPNTSFCFLDIRSPGLGDTAMYLCATKQGGDDTQYFGPGTRLTVL.

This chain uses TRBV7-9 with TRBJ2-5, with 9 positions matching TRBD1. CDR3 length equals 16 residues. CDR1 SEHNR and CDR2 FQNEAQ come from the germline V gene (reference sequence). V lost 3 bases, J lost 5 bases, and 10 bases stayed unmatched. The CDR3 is CASSFSGTGFGETQYF. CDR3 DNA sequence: TGTGCCAGCAGCTTTTCCGGGACAGGGTTCGGGGAGACCCAGTACTTC.

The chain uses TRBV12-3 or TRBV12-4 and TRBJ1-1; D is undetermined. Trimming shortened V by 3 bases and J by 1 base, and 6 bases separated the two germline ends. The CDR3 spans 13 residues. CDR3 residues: CASSFPQNTEAFF. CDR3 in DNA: TGTGCCAGCAGTTTTCCCCAGAACACTGAAGCTTTCTTT.

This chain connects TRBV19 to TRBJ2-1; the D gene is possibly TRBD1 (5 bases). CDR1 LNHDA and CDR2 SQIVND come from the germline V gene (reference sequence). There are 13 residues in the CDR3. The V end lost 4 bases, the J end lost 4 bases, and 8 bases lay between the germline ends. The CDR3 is CASSTTGYNEQFF. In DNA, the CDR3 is TGTGCCAGTAGTACCACAGGTTACAATGAGCAGTTCTTC.

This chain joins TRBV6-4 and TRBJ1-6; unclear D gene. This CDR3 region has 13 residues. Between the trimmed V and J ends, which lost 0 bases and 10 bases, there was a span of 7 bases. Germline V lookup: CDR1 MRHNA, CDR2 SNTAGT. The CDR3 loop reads CASSDSLGSPLHF. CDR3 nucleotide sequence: TGTGCCAGCAGTGACTCATTAGGATCACCCCTCCACTTT.

CDR3 in amino acids: CASSPRRLGYEQYF. The CDR3 coding sequence is TGTGCCAGCAGTCCCCGACGTCTAGGTTACGAGCAGTACTTC. The rearrangement uses TRBV6-5 and TRBJ2-7; D is unclear. Germline CDR1 and CDR2: MNHEY and SVGAGI. The ends were cut back, 5 bases at V and 4 bases at J, with 15 bases in the middle. This CDR3 is 14 amino acids long.

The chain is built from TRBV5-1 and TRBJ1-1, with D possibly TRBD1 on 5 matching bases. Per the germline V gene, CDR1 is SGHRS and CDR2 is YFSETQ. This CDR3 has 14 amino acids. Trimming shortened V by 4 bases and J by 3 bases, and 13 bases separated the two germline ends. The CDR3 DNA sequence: TGCGCCAGCAGCCGGGGGGTTACGGACACTGAAGCTTTCTTT. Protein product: CASSRGVTDTEAFF.

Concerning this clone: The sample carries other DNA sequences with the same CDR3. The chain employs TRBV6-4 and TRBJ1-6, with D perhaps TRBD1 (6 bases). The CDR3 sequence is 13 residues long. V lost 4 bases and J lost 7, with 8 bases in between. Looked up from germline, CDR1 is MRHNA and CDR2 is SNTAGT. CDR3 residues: CASSGTANSPLHF. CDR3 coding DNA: TGTGCCAGCAGTGGGACAGCAAATTCACCCCTCCACTTT.

The CDR3 spells CASSQGPNSNQPQHF. As DNA, the CDR3 is TGCGCCAGCAGCCAAGGTCCGAATAGCAATCAGCCCCAGCATTTT. The V and J genes are TRBV4-1 and TRBJ1-5; D unclear. This CDR3 region has 15 residues. Per the germline V gene, CDR1 is MGHRA and CDR2 is YSYEKL. V was shortened by 1 base and J by 0 bases, with 7 bases between the two germline ends.

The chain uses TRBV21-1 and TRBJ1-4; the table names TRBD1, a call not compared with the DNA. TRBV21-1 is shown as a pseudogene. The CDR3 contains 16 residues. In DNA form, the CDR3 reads TGTGCCAGCAGAGGGACAGGGGGTCGAACTAATGAAAAACTGTTTTTT. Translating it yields CASRGTGGRTNEKLFF.